Only a few counts were recorded for the clone carrying this T cell receptor (beta chain). This record comes from a study of blood T cell repertoires in COVID-19. Study in general: Some COVID-19 samples were acute and others convalescent; all came from the United States, Italy and Spain. T cells, B-cell-depleted T cells, or PBMCs supplied cDNA or gDNA.

Enrollment of patients from Seattle took place during active infection, with longitudinal follow-up. Source study methods: How many nucleated cells were present was estimated from reference gene primer amplification. Sequenced by immunoSEQ multiplex PCR; TCRdb stores in-frame clones only, minus some. That table furnishes V, J and clone size, whereas the DNA furnished D and trimming. The repertoire holds a few hundred thousand clones, 89% seen once, with approximately 3% in the top ten. The source material was peripheral blood. This clonotype was sampled from a woman in her 30s with COVID-19, enrolled during active disease.

The CDR3 coding sequence is TGTGCCAGCAGCTTAGCGGGGGCCTACGAGCAGTACTTC. Protein product: CASSLAGAYEQYF. The chain has TRBV11-2 and TRBJ2-7, with a weak D call TRBD2 (6 bases). CDR1 SGHAT and CDR2 FQNNGV come from the germline V gene. V lost 1 base, J lost 2 bases, and 6 bases lay in between. The CDR3 covers 13 residues.